This T cell receptor (beta chain) is from a study of technical replicates of blood from several donors (dated by TCRdb to about 2017). As to this clone: The target of this receptor is not known. Qualities for individual bases were not recorded, and no much larger clone is one base off.

Library creation used the immunoSEQ multiplex PCR assay. Held by TCRdb, this immuneACCESS table contains in-frame sequences only and omits some clones. Under half of the omission traces to an unresolved V gene where checked; the cause of the rest is unknown. The sample table contains tens of thousands of clones; only one count was recorded for about 96% of them. The ten largest clones capture about 0.25% of the sample. From V the trimming removes 2 bases and from J it removes 9 bases, while the gene matches leave 4 bases of the junction unaccounted for. Per the germline V gene, MNHEY is the CDR1 and SVGAGI is the CDR2. From cysteine to phenylalanine, the CDR3 is 13 amino acids long. Just the 39-base CDR3 DNA is kept, in frame starting at base 1.

The sample taken for sequencing was T cells isolated from PBMCs. This chain is built from TRBV6-5 and TRBJ1-2, with 9 middle bases fitting TRBD1. This receptor was obtained from a human donor in good health. For the CDR3, the sequence is CASSYGHRGRYTF. DNA sequence: TGTGCCAGCAGTTACGGGCACAGGGGGCGCTACACCTTC.